The rows below give T cell receptor beta chains drawn from one sample of a study of T cell changes during pregnancy in multiple sclerosis. Only in-frame clones appear in the TCRdb table, and some are missing; sequencing was by immunoSEQ multiplex PCR. The table shows roughly 38,000 clones, with 88% occurring only once. This specimen was CD4+ T cells from peripheral blood mononuclear cells, taken before pregnancy. Receptor source: a female donor with multiple sclerosis, enrolled in a pregnancy study. CDR3s include the opening cysteine and the closing phenylalanine or tryptophan. D genes are given only for firm matches. A row's size may be missing; if present it is once, few, many or a size class.

NA TRBJ2-7 16 TRBD2 TRBV7-2 CASSSRGGGNSYEQYF TGTGCCAGCAGCTCCCGGGGGGGCGGGAACTCCTACGAGCAGTACTTC
NA TRBJ1-5 16 TRBD1 TRBV6-6 CASSYFTTGKNQPQHF TGTGCCAGCAGTTACTTTACGACAGGGAAGAATCAGCCCCAGCATTTT
NA TRBJ1-1 12 NA TRBV19 CASSVKEGTAFF TGTGCCAGTAGCGTTAAGGAGGGTACGGCTTTCTTT
NA TRBJ1-1 14 NA TRBV5-4 CASSPGGGRAEAFF TGTGCCAGCAGCCCGGGGGGAGGTCGAGCTGAAGCTTTCTTT
once TRBJ2-3 12 NA TRBV15 CATSTQRDTQYF TGTGCCACCAGCACGCAGCGGGATACGCAGTATTTT
NA TRBJ2-4 12 TRBD1 TRBV6-5 CASSSTGDIQCF TGTGCCAGCAGTTCGACAGGGGACATTCAGTGCTTC
NA TRBJ2-2 15 TRBD2 TRBV5-1 CASSLLATNTGELFF TGCGCCAGCAGCTTACTAGCGACGAACACCGGGGAGCTGTTTTTT
once TRBJ1-1 12 NA TRBV28 CASQDRSTEAFF TGTGCCAGCCAGGACAGATCCACTGAAGCTTTCTTT
NA TRBJ2-1 16 TRBD1 TRBV29-1 CSVVRTGKRTGNEQFF TGCAGCGTTGTCCGGACAGGGAAGAGGACGGGGAATGAGCAGTTCTTC
once TRBJ1-1 13 TRBD1 TRBV2 CASTIQGSTEAFF TGTGCCAGCACTATACAGGGGAGCACTGAAGCTTTCTTT
medium-sized TRBJ1-1 14 TRBD1 TRBV11-1 CASRPGTANTEAFF TGTGCCAGCAGGCCCGGGACAGCAAACACTGAAGCTTTCTTT
NA TRBJ2-1 16 TRBD2 TRBV11-2 CASSFLAGVFYNEQFF TGTGCCAGCAGCTTCCTAGCGGGAGTCTTCTACAATGAGCAGTTCTTC
once TRBJ2-1 16 NA TRBV4-1 CASSPYLRLASVEQFF TGCGCCAGCAGCCCCTATTTAAGGCTAGCGTCTGTTGAGCAGTTCTTC
once TRBJ2-6 16 TRBD1 TRBV9 CASSVADRAGANVLTF TGTGCCAGCAGCGTAGCGGACAGGGCTGGGGCCAACGTCCTGACTTTC
NA TRBJ2-3 15 TRBD2 TRBV15 CATSNSGRVADTQYF TGTGCCACATCTAATAGCGGGAGGGTTGCAGATACGCAGTATTTT
NA TRBJ2-3 16 NA TRBV30 CAWSVVEALSTDTQYF TGTGCCTGGAGTGTCGTAGAGGCGCTCAGCACAGATACGCAGTATTTT
NA TRBJ2-5 13 TRBD2 TRBV5-4 CASTPLAGETQYF TGTGCCAGCACCCCACTAGCGGGAGAGACCCAGTACTTC
NA TRBJ1-1 16 TRBD1 TRBV5-1 CASSLGRGFAGTEAFF TGCGCCAGCAGCTTGGGCAGGGGGTTCGCAGGGACTGAAGCTTTCTTT
NA TRBJ2-1 17 TRBD2 TRBV5-1 CASSRNSLAGAANEQFF TGCGCCAGCAGCCGCAATTCCCTAGCGGGAGCTGCTAATGAGCAGTTCTTC
NA TRBJ1-5 12 NA TRBV28 CASSSGGQPQHF TGTGCCAGCAGTTCGGGGGGTCAGCCCCAGCATTTT
NA TRBJ1-1 17 NA TRBV18 CASSPPIQAALNTEAFF TGTGCCAGCTCACCACCGATCCAGGCAGCCTTGAACACTGAAGCTTTCTTT
NA TRBJ2-3 13 NA TRBV10-3 CAARLFSTDTQYF TGTGCCGCACGACTCTTCAGCACAGATACGCAGTATTTT
NA TRBJ1-1 16 TRBD1 TRBV5-1 CASSLGTGGLNTEAFF TGCGCCAGCAGCTTGGGGACAGGGGGCCTGAACACTGAAGCTTTCTTT
NA TRBJ1-1 14 NA TRBV11-2 CASNSRGFDTEAFF TGTGCCAGCAATAGCAGGGGATTCGACACTGAAGCTTTCTTT
NA TRBJ2-7 21 NA TRBV10-3 CAISESTLGGATGGGGYEQYF TGTGCCATCAGTGAGTCGACGCTGGGGGGGGCAACGGGAGGAGGTGGCTACGAGCAGTACTTC
NA TRBJ1-2 11 NA TRBV29-1 CSVAGTGGYTF TGCAGCGTTGCAGGCACGGGAGGCTACACCTTC
NA TRBJ1-3 15 TRBD1 TRBV19 CASEDRAYSGNTIYF TGTGCCAGTGAGGACAGGGCCTACTCTGGAAACACCATATATTTT